This is a list of T cell receptor beta chains from one sample in a study of radiation and T cells in renal cell carcinoma. Sequenced by immunoSEQ multiplex PCR; TCRdb stores in-frame clones only, minus some. The repertoire includes approximately 86,000 clones, 70% to 90% of them detected once, and roughly 8.8% sits in the top ten. The sample here was blood, taken from a patient whose treatment included radiotherapy and nephrectomy. The receptors come from a man aged 45 to 65 with renal cell carcinoma. CDR3s include the opening cysteine and the closing phenylalanine or tryptophan. A D gene is named only where the DNA matches it firmly. The listing skips clone size in some rows; elsewhere it reads once, few, many or a size class.

>TRBJ2-2|14|TRBV11-2|.|few
TGTGCCAGCAGCTTGGAACAGCTCACCGGGGAGCTGTTTTTT
CASSLEQLTGELFF
>TRBJ2-3|14|TRBV7-2|.|.
TGTGCCAGCAGCTTGGCTACAGGCACAGATACGCAGTATTTT
CASSLATGTDTQYF
>TRBJ2-5|13|TRBV15|.|.
TGTGCCACCAGCAGAGATGCGAGCGAGACCCAGTACTTC
CATSRDASETQYF
>TRBJ2-7|16|TRBV5-1|TRBD2|.
TGCGCCAGCAGCTTGGCATCGGGGGGGGCCACCTACGAGCAGTACTTC
CASSLASGGATYEQYF
>TRBJ2-1|15|TRBV19|TRBD1|.
TGTGCCAGTAGTATAGCGAGGGGGCCTTACAATGAGCAGTTCTTC
CASSIARGPYNEQFF
>TRBJ2-2|13|TRBV11-2|.|.
TGTGCCAGCAGCCTACGGGACGGCGGGGAGCTGTTTTTT
CASSLRDGGELFF
>TRBJ1-5|14|TRBV6-5|.|.
TGTGCCAGCAGGTTCTATCCAGGGGATCAGCCCCAGCATTTT
CASRFYPGDQPQHF
>TRBJ2-5|15|TRBV5-1|TRBD2|.
TGCGCCAGCAGCTTGGGACTAGCGGTCCAAGAGACCCAGTACTTC
CASSLGLAVQETQYF
>TRBJ2-5|19|TRBV11-3|TRBD1|.
TGTGCCAGCAGCCCCCGGTCTAGGACAGGGAACATAGATCAAGAGACCCAGTACTTC
CASSPRSRTGNIDQETQYF
>TRBJ2-1|15|TRBV9|.|.
TGTGCCAGCAGCGTAGTGGCGGGACGAGGCAATGAGCAGTTCTTC
CASSVVAGRGNEQFF
>TRBJ2-7|14|TRBV5-1|TRBD1|.
TGCGCCAGCAGCTTCCGGGACAGGGGCTACGAGCAGTACTTC
CASSFRDRGYEQYF
>TRBJ2-1|14|TRBV5-4|TRBD2|.
TGTGCCAGCAGCCCGGGGGGGGGATACAATGAGCAGTTCTTC
CASSPGGGYNEQFF
>TRBJ2-1|15|TRBV10-3|TRBD2|.
TGTGCCATCAGCCCCAGCGGGGGCAAAAACAATGAGCAGTTCTTC
CAISPSGGKNNEQFF
>TRBJ2-3|15|TRBV19|.|.
TGTGCCAGTAGTATACAGGGGCCTAGCACAGATACGCAGTATTTT
CASSIQGPSTDTQYF
>TRBJ2-6|16|TRBV5-1|.|.
TGCGCCAGCAGCTCCTCAGGGATCTCTGGGGCCAACGTCCTGACTTTC
CASSSSGISGANVLTF
>TRBJ2-1|14|TRBV9|.|.
TGTGCCAGCAGCGTAACGGGTTCCTCCCAGGAGCAGTTCTTC
CASSVTGSSQEQFF
>TRBJ1-5|16|TRBV19|.|.
TGTGCCAGTAGGGCTTTAGGGGGGGGTTCCACCCAGCCCCAGCATTTT
CASRALGGGSTQPQHF
>TRBJ2-1|19|TRBV21-1|.|once
TGTGCCAGCAGCAAAGTTCAGGAATTATTTTTCAGCTCCTACAATGAGCAGTTCTTC
CASSKVQELFFSSYNEQFF
>TRBJ2-3|15|TRBV19|TRBD2|few
TGTGCCAGTATGCTTACTAGCGGGCGCACAGATACGCAGTATTTT
CASMLTSGRTDTQYF
>TRBJ2-3|11|TRBV2|.|.
TGTGCCAGCAGTGCAGTAGATACGCAGTATTTT
CASSAVDTQYF
>TRBJ1-1|16|TRBV5-4|.|.
TGTGCCAGCAGCTTGGCCCCGGGACAAGCGAACACTGAAGCTTTCTTT
CASSLAPGQANTEAFF
>TRBJ2-7|15|TRBV18|.|.
TGTGCCAGCTCCCAGGGTGAACCAATTAACTACGAGCAGTACTTC
CASSQGEPINYEQYF
>TRBJ2-5|11|TRBV20-1|.|.
TGCAGTGGAGGGTTGGTAGAGACCCAGTACTTC
CSGGLVETQYF
>TRBJ2-7|15|TRBV6-5|.|.
TGTGCCAGCAGTTACATCGGTGGTGGTTCCTACGAGCAGTACTTC
CASSYIGGGSYEQYF
>TRBJ2-7|13|TRBV29-1|.|.
TGCAGCGTTGGGGCCCAGGGGAGGTACGAGCAGTACTTC
CSVGAQGRYEQYF
>TRBJ2-3|17|TRBV13|TRBD2|.
TGTGCCAGCAGCTTTGTGGTAGCGGGGGGTCAAACAGATACGCAGTATTTT
CASSFVVAGGQTDTQYF
>TRBJ2-3|14|TRBV19|TRBD2|.
TGTGCCAGTAGTGTAGCGGGGAGCACAGATACGCAGTATTTT
CASSVAGSTDTQYF
>TRBJ2-2|14|TRBV27|TRBD2|few
TGTGCCAGCAGTGAGCGGGAGTGGTCCGGGGAGCTGTTTTTT
CASSEREWSGELFF
>TRBJ1-1|12|TRBV2|.|few
TGTGCCAGCAGTGGGGACATAAGAGAAGCTTTCTTT
CASSGDIREAFF
>TRBJ1-1|13|TRBV6-6|.|.
TGTGCCAGCAGCATTCCTTCCAGCCCTGAAGCTTTCTTT
CASSIPSSPEAFF
>TRBJ1-2|12|TRBV4-1|.|.
TGCGCCAGCAGCCAAGATAGCTATGGCTACACCTTC
CASSQDSYGYTF
>TRBJ1-5|14|TRBV27|TRBD1|.
TGTGCCAGCAGGGGGACAGGGGTAAATCAGCCCCAGCATTTT
CASRGTGVNQPQHF
>TRBJ2-7|9|TRBV5-1|.|.
TGCGCCAGCACATACGAGCAGTACTTC
CASTYEQYF
>TRBJ2-7|13|TRBV5-6|.|.
TGTGCCAGCAGCTTGAACCATCTACGAAAGCAGTACTTC
CASSLNHLRKQYF
>TRBJ2-5|15|TRBV5-6|TRBD2|.
TGTGCCAGCAGCTTTGGCCTAGCGGGAGAAGAGACCCAGTACTTC
CASSFGLAGEETQYF
>TRBJ1-2|13|TRBV5-6|.|.
TGTGCCAGCAGCTTGGATAGGAGAGGTGGCTACACCTTC
CASSLDRRGGYTF
>TRBJ1-1|17|TRBV21-1|.|once
TGTGCCAGCAGCCCCCGCTTAGAAGGGGGCGAGGACACTGAAGCTTTCTTT
CASSPRLEGGEDTEAFF
>TRBJ2-7|14|TRBV7-6|.|few
TGTGCCAGCAGCTTAAACACCTTAGCCTACGAGCAGTACTTC
CASSLNTLAYEQYF
>TRBJ1-3|14|TRBV28|.|.
TGTGCCAGCAGTTCCGGGGGGCAGAGAAACACCATATATTTT
CASSSGGQRNTIYF
>TRBJ2-1|19|TRBV4-2|TRBD2|.
TGTGCCAGCAGCCAAGTGTCGCGACTAGCGGCCATTAAGTACAATGAGCAGTTCTTC
CASSQVSRLAAIKYNEQFF
>TRBJ2-3|16|TRBV5-1|TRBD2|.
TGCGCCAGCCGCTGGGGGCGGGGGGGCTTTGGAGATACGCAGTATTTT
CASRWGRGGFGDTQYF